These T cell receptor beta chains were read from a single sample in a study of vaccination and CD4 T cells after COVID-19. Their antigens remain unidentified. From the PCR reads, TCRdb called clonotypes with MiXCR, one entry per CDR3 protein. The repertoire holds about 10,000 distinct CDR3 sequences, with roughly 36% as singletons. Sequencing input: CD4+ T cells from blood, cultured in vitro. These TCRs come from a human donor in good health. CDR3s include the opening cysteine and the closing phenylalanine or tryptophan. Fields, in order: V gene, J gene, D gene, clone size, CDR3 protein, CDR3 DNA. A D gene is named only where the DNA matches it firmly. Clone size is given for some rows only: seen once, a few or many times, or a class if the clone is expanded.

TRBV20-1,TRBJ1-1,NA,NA,CSAPDILNTEAFF,TGCAGTGCCCCCGACATATTGAACACTGAAGCTTTCTTT
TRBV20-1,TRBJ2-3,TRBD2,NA,CSATTSSGRPDTQYF,TGCAGTGCTACCACAAGCAGCGGGAGGCCAGATACGCAGTATTTT
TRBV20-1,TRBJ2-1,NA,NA,CSARSGRSEQFF,TGCAGTGCTAGATCGGGTCGGAGTGAGCAGTTCTTC
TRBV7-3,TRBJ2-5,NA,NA,CASSRTGKPYQETQYF,TGTGCCAGCAGCAGAACGGGAAAACCGTACCAAGAGACCCAGTACTTC
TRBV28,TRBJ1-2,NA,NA,CASTDQDYGYTF,TGTGCCAGCACAGACCAGGACTATGGCTACACCTTC
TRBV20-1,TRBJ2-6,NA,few,CSAREGANVLTF,TGCAGTGCTAGGGAAGGGGCCAACGTCCTGACTTTC
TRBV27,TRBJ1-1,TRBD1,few,CASSFGQGRTEAFF,TGTGCCAGCAGTTTCGGACAGGGACGTACTGAAGCTTTCTTT
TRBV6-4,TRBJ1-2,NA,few,CASSERDTPYGYTF,TGTGCCAGCAGTGAAAGGGACACACCCTATGGCTACACCTTC
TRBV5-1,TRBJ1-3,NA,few,CASRADSHSGNTIYF,TGCGCCAGCAGGGCGGACAGCCACTCTGGAAACACCATATATTTT
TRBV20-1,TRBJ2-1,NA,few,CSAEQPSPPHNEQFF,TGCAGTGCTGAACAACCTAGTCCCCCACACAATGAGCAGTTCTTC
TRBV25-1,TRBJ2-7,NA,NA,CASSELGDRSTEQYF,TGTGCCAGCAGTGAGTTAGGAGATAGGTCTACGGAGCAGTACTTC
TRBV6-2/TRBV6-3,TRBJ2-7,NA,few,CASSYSEVSSEQYF,TGTGCCAGCAGTTACTCGGAGGTCTCCTCCGAGCAGTACTTC
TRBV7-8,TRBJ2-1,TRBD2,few,CASSLLGTSGRLYNEQFF,TGTGCCAGCAGCTTATTGGGGACTAGCGGGAGGCTTTACAATGAGCAGTTCTTC
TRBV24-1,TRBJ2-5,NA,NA,CASSDRGNGETQYF,TGTGCCTCCAGTGACCGGGGTAACGGGGAGACCCAGTACTTC
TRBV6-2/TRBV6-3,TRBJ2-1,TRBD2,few,CASSPGLAGHTEQFF,TGTGCCAGCAGTCCGGGACTAGCGGGACATACTGAGCAGTTCTTC
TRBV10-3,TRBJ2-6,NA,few,CAISDRTSGANVLTF,TGTGCCATCAGTGACAGGACCTCTGGGGCCAACGTCCTGACTTTC
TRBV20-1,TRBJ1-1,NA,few,CSASSRRATEAFF,TGCAGTGCTAGTAGCAGGAGGGCCACTGAAGCTTTCTTT
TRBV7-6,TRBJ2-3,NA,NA,CASSRLPSSTDTQYF,TGTGCCAGCAGCCGACTCCCTTCTAGCACAGATACGCAGTATTTT
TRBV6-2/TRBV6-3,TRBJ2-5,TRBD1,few,CASSLPGTGGKTQYF,TGTGCCAGCAGTCTGCCCGGGACAGGTGGAAAGACCCAGTACTTC
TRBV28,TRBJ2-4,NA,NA,CASSPPQGNIQYF,TGTGCCAGCAGTCCACCCCAGGGGAACATTCAGTACTTC
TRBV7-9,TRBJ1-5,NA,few,CASSYAPGDNQPQHF,TGTGCCAGCAGCTACGCCCCAGGGGACAATCAGCCCCAGCATTTT
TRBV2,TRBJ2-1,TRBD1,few,CASYRQGTGYNEQFF,TGTGCCAGCTACCGACAGGGGACGGGCTACAATGAGCAGTTCTTC
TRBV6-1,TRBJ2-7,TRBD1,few,CASRGAGGPYEQYF,TGTGCCAGCAGAGGGGCAGGGGGCCCATACGAGCAGTACTTC
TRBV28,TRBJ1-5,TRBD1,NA,CATTGDRQPQHF,TGTGCCACGACAGGGGACAGGCAGCCCCAGCATTTT
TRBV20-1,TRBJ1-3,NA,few,CSPHRGNTIYF,TGCAGTCCTCACAGGGGAAACACCATATATTTT
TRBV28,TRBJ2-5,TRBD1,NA,CASSRGQGAETQYF,TGTGCCAGCTCTCGAGGACAGGGGGCAGAGACCCAGTACTTC
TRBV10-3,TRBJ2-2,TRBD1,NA,CAISAGGPGELFF,TGTGCCATCAGTGCAGGGGGCCCCGGGGAGCTGTTTTTT
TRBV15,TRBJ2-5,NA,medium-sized,CATSRGQETQYF,TGTGCCACCAGCCGGGGGCAGGAGACCCAGTACTTC
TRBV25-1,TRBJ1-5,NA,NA,CASSDGANQPQHF,TGTGCCAGCAGTGATGGAGCCAATCAGCCCCAGCATTTT
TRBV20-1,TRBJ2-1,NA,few,CSPRGNEQFF,TGCAGCCCGAGGGGCAATGAGCAGTTCTTC
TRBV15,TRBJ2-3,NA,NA,CATSRDMADTQYF,TGTGCCACCAGCAGAGATATGGCAGATACGCAGTATTTT
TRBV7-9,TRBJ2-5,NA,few,CASSRQGRETQYF,TGTGCCAGCAGCCGGCAGGGTAGGGAGACCCAGTACTTC
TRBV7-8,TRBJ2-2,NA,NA,CASSFDITGELFF,TGTGCCAGCAGCTTCGACATTACCGGGGAGCTGTTTTTT
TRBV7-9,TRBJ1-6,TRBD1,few,CASSHGQGAPNNSPLHF,TGTGCCAGCAGCCACGGACAGGGGGCTCCTAATAATTCACCCCTCCACTTT
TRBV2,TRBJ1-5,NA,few,CASDTVTGNQPQHF,TGTGCCAGCGACACGGTGACTGGGAATCAGCCCCAGCATTTT
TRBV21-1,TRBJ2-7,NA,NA,CASSNMGQGGGEQYF,TGTGCCAGCAGCAACATGGGACAGGGGGGCGGCGAGCAGTACTTC
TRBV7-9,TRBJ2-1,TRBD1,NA,CASSEGGLRTYNEQFF,TGTGCCAGCAGCGAAGGGGGCCTCCGTACCTACAATGAGCAGTTCTTC
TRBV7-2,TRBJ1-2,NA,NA,CASSVLIGRNFLCGYTF,TGTGCCAGCAGCGTCTTAATCGGCAGGAACTTCCTCTGTGGCTACACCTTC
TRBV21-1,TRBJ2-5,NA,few,CASSKGQGSETQYF,TGTGCCAGCAGCAAGGGGCAGGGAAGCGAGACCCAGTACTTC
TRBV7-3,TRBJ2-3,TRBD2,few,CASSRTSGDTDTQYF,TGTGCCAGCAGCCGGACTAGCGGGGACACAGATACGCAGTATTTT
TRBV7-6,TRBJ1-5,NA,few,CASSLGGPQPQHF,TGTGCCAGCAGCCTGGGGGGGCCTCAGCCCCAGCATTTT
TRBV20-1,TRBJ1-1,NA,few,CSASGGADTEAFF,TGCAGTGCTAGTGGGGGGGCCGACACTGAAGCTTTCTTT
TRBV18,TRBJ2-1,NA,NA,CASSPLSGGNEQFF,TGTGCCAGCTCACCCTTGTCTGGGGGGAATGAGCAGTTCTTC
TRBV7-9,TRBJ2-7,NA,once,CASSLEGALSYEQYF,TGTGCCAGCAGCTTGGAGGGGGCCCTTTCCTACGAGCAGTACTTC
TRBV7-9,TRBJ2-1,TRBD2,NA,CASSLASGLAGGRGEQFF,TGTGCCAGCAGCTTAGCATCAGGACTAGCGGGAGGTCGGGGGGAGCAGTTCTTC
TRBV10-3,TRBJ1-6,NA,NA,CAIQDGGDKSPLHF,TGTGCCATACAGGACGGGGGAGACAAATCACCCCTCCACTTT
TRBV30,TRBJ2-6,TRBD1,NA,CAWSMGQPGANVLTF,TGTGCCTGGAGTATGGGACAGCCTGGGGCCAACGTCCTGACTTTC
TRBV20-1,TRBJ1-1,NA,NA,CSATSPGGGNTEAFF,TGCAGTGCCACCTCCCCCGGAGGAGGAAACACTGAAGCTTTCTTT
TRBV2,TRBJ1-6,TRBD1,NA,CASSERTGSLQNSPLHF,TGTGCCAGCAGTGAAAGGACAGGGTCCTTGCAAAATTCACCCCTCCACTTT
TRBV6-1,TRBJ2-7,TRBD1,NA,CASSEGDSSYEQYF,TGTGCCAGCAGTGAAGGGGACAGCTCCTACGAGCAGTACTTC
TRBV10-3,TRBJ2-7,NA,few,CAISDQGRPTYEQYF,TGTGCCATCAGTGACCAGGGTAGACCTACCTACGAGCAGTACTTC
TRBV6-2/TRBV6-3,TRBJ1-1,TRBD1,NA,CASSQTSGTGGSEAFF,TGTGCCAGCAGTCAAACCTCCGGGACAGGGGGATCTGAAGCTTTCTTT
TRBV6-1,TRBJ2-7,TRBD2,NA,CASSREGYEQYF,TGTGCCAGCAGCCGGGAGGGCTACGAGCAGTACTTC
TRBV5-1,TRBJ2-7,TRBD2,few,CASSMSRAGSYEQYF,TGCGCCAGCAGCATGTCTAGAGCGGGGAGCTACGAGCAGTACTTC